Reported below is one T cell receptor (beta chain). Its specificity is unknown. Primers: 60 Vbeta forward and 13 Jbeta reverse. TCRdb's table, derived via immunoSEQ multiplex PCR, lists solely in-frame clones and lacks some. This sample has about 200,000 clones, with roughly 82% found just once. The CDR3 totals 14 residues. The V gene's germline CDR1 is MNHEY and CDR2 SMNVEV (reference sequence). Trimming removed 3 bases from V and 7 bases from J; junction bases left unmatched: 6. This sample stems from a study of cytomegalovirus exposure and HLA in healthy donors. The wider study: Within the Caucasian-associated ancestry cluster were about 81% of the approximately 400 genotyped donors.

Study-level results: Analyzed later, association rates of TCRs varied across HLA loci, with DRB1 most and HLA-C fewest.

The chain couples TRBV27 to TRBJ1-5; TRBD1 matches at 7 bases. The sequenced sample was PBMCs. This sequence originates from a man between 35 and 55 years old in good health and CMV-seropositive. The CDR3 DNA is TGTGCCAGCAGTTTTTTACAGGGGAACCAGCCCCAGCATTTT. Protein product: CASSFLQGNQPQHF.